This T cell receptor (beta chain) emerged from a study of OX40 agonist ivuxolimab in advanced cancers. The wider study: Mean age approximately 66 years, range about 23 to 79; about 81% male. Eligibility admitted prior anti-PD-1, anti-PD-L1 or anti-CTLA-4 therapy; 35% to 40% had some. A partial response was reached by three patients: one with hepatocellular carcinoma and two with cutaneous melanoma.

The data were produced by immunoSEQ multiplex PCR, yet TCRdb's version contains in-frame clones alone and is incomplete. The sample consists of about 21,000 clones, around three quarters of them appearing once. The sequencing used CD4+ or CD8+ T cells sorted from blood, collected in a trial of the OX40 agonist ivuxolimab. The source is an adult with an advanced solid tumor such as melanoma, head and neck, liver or kidney cancer.

CDR3: CAISENDKGEQFF. The CDR3, as DNA: TGTGCCATCAGTGAGAATGACAAGGGCGAGCAGTTCTTC. This chain links TRBV10-3 with TRBJ2-1; no clear D. This CDR3 comprises 13 residues. Germline CDR1 and CDR2: ENHRY and SYGVKD. Between the trimmed V and J ends, which lost 2 bases and 10 bases, there was a span of 12 bases.